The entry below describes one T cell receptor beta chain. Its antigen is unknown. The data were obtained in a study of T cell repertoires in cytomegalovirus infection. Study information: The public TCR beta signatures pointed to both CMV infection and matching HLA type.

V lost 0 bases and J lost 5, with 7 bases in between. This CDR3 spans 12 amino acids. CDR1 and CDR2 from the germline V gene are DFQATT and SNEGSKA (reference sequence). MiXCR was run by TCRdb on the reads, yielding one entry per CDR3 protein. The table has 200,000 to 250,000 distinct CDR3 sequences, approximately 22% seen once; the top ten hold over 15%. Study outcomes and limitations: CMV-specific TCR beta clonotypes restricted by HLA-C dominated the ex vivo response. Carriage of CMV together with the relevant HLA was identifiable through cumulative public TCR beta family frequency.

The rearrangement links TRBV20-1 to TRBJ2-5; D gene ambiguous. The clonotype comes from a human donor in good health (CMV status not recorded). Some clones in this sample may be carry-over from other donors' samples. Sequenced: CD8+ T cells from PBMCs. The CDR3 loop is CSARDFTETQYF. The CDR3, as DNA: TGCAGTGCTAGAGATTTCACGGAGACCCAGTACTTC.